The T cell receptor beta chain described here comes from a study of OX40 agonist ivuxolimab in advanced cancers. Broadly, across the study: The costimulatory receptor OX40 (CD134) was targeted by ivuxolimab, a fully human IgG2 agonistic monoclonal antibody. The paper covers the monotherapy dose-escalation part of the phase I ivuxolimab trial, which included N = 52 patients. Partial responses occurred in three dose-escalation patients, of whom one had hepatocellular carcinoma and two had cutaneous melanoma. Prior anti-PD-1, anti-PD-L1 or anti-CTLA-4 therapy was permitted, and checkpoint inhibitors had been received by about 44% of dose-escalation patients. Peripheral TCRbeta sequencing aimed to test whether ivuxolimab altered TCR sequence diversity and caused clonal T-cell expansion. In the dose-escalation cohort, around four fifths of patients were male, and the mean age was about 55 years, with a range of roughly 23 to 85. Among the roughly 52 dose-escalation patients, some 20 had hepatocellular carcinoma, approximately 15 melanoma, 9 renal cell carcinoma and 9 head and neck cancer. Intravenous ivuxolimab was administered to patients every 2 weeks at six dose levels: 0.01, 0.1, 0.3, 1.5, 3 and 10 mg/kg. What the study reported, not specific to this receptor: At doses of 0.1 to 3.0 mg/kg, clonal expansion of both CD4+ and CD8+ T cells in blood was seen between baseline and week 6. Partial responders in the 0.1-3.0 mg/kg groups had among the lowest normalized peripheral clonal expansion, especially among CD8+ T cells. Low levels of normalized T-cell clonal expansion were also seen in some patients who did not respond. After ivuxolimab, expanded clones were on average more numerous among CD8+ T cells than among CD4+ T cells. Which antigens the clonally expanded peripheral T cells were specific for was not determined.

The CDR3 measures 12 amino acids from cysteine to phenylalanine. Only CDR3 DNA is held: 36 bases, read in frame from base 1. Looking up the germline V gene (reference sequence) yields CDR1 GTSNPN and CDR2 SVGIG. The junction shows trimming of 3 bases on V and 9 bases on J, plus 14 bases between the germline ends. Patients with autoimmune disease history or receiving systemic immunosuppression were excluded from the trial. Peripheral blood for TCR sequencing was collected from all dose cohorts at baseline, on cycle 4 day 1, and on cycle 7 day 1. Samples were obtained from an open-label, multicenter, first-in-human phase I dose-escalation trial of ivuxolimab. Adults with locally advanced or metastatic head and neck squamous cell, hepatocellular, melanoma or renal cell carcinoma were enrolled in the trial. CD4+ and CD8+ T cells were sorted separately from peripheral blood before TCR sequencing. This clone was found a few times. Its antigen is unknown. Per-nucleotide qualities are absent, and no much larger clonotype sits a single base away.

For sequencing of the TCRbeta CDR3 region, genomic DNA was extracted from the sorted cells. TCRbeta CDR3 regions were sequenced using the immunoSEQ Assay. As stored in TCRdb, this immuneACCESS dataset retains in-frame rearrangements with V and J assigned. A fraction of the clones does not appear; measured against another copy, unresolved V genes explain less than half of the discrepancy, and the remainder lacks a known reason. The table for this sample lists 80,000 or so clones; 90% to 95% of them were counted only once. Around 0.3% of the sample is in the top ten clones. The sequence joins TRBV30 to TRBJ2-5, with a tentative D gene TRBD2 over 6 matching bases. The sample was CD4+ or CD8+ T cells sorted from blood, taken in a trial of the OX40 agonist ivuxolimab. This sequence was found in an adult with an advanced solid tumor such as melanoma, head and neck, liver or kidney cancer. The nucleotide sequence is TGTGCCTGGAGCGGTCAGCCGGGGGCCCAGTACTTC. Its coded protein is CAWSGQPGAQYF.